These 4 T cell receptor beta chains were sequenced from one sample in a study of high-grade serous ovarian cancer treatment subgroups. Measured with immunoSEQ multiplex PCR; TCRdb has only the in-frame clones, and not every one. Among 2,000 or so clones listed, roughly 64% were seen once. Tumor samples were taken before definitive surgery or chemotherapy. Sequenced: tumor tissue. The receptors originated from a human donor with high-grade serous ovarian cancer.

The chain carries TRBV29-1 and TRBJ2-2; a possible D gene is TRBD2 (5 bases). This CDR3 region has 13 residues. Germline V lookup: CDR1 SQVTM, CDR2 ANQGSEA. The germline V and J ends were trimmed by 3 bases and 5 bases, with 10 bases remaining between them. CDR3 coding DNA: TGCAGCGTTGAGATCCCGGGGACCGGGGAGCTGTTTTTT. This codes for CSVEIPGTGELFF.

This clone came up a few times. The chain recombines TRBV7-8 with TRBJ2-2, with D perhaps matching TRBD1 (5 bases). This CDR3 region has 13 residues. Per germline, CDR1 SGHVS and CDR2 FQNEAQ. Trimming took off 4 bases at V and 3 bases at J, with 6 bases between the two ends. DNA for the CDR3: TGTGCCAGCAGCTCAGGGTACACCGGGGAGCTGTTTTTT. Its protein is CASSSGYTGELFF.

V usage is TRBV7-2 and J usage is TRBJ1-1; D is ambiguous. Germline values: CDR1 SGHTA, CDR2 FQGNSA. V lost 0 bases and J 8 bases, leaving 10 bases between the germline ends. The CDR3 is made up of 13 amino acids. CDR3 in DNA: TGTGCCAGCAGCTTAGCGCGTCCGATGGAAGCTTTCTTT. Translating gives CASSLARPMEAFF.

The chain uses TRBV25-1 and TRBJ1-2; D gene ambiguous. The ends were cut back, 3 bases at V and 3 bases at J, with 17 bases in the middle. Germline loops: CDR1 MGHDK, CDR2 SYGVNS. This CDR3 region has 16 residues. The CDR3 here is CASSEVGQAPYYGYTF. The DNA for the CDR3 is TGTGCCAGCAGTGAGGTCGGGCAGGCCCCCTACTATGGCTACACCTTC.